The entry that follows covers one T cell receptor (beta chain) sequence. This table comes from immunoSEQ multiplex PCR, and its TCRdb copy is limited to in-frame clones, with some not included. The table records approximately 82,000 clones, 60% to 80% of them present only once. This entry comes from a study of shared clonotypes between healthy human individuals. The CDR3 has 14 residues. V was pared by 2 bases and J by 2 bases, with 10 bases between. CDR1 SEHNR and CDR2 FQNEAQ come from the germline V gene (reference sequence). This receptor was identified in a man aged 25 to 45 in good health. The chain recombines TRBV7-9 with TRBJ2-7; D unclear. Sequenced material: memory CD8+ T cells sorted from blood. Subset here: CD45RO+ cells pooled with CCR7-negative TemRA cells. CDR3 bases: TGTGCCAGCAGCTTAAGTACAAGTACCTACGAGCAGTACTTC. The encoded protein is CASSLSTSTYEQYF.